What follows is one T cell receptor (beta chain) and its context. The CDR3 covers 15 residues. The trim removed 8 bases at V and 2 bases at J, leaving 13 bases unmatched. Per germline, CDR1 SQVTM and CDR2 ANQGSEA. The entry originates in a study of control samples from healthy donors and cancer patients. Clones were read by immunoSEQ multiplex PCR, and TCRdb kept only the in-frame ones, dropping some. This sample has 65,000 to 85,000 clones, with around 86% found just once. The chain couples TRBV29-1 to TRBJ2-5; TRBD2 matches 8 bases. The sequenced sample consisted of PBMCs. This TCR derives from a woman aged 45-60 years with colorectal cancer. The CDR3 DNA reads TGCAGCTCGACAAGGGGACTAGGGCCTCAAGAGACCCAGTACTTC. It encodes CSSTRGLGPQETQYF.